The 30 T cell receptor beta chains given below trace back to one sample, sequenced in a study of blood T cell repertoires in COVID-19. TCRdb's copy holds only in-frame clones and misses some; the assay was immunoSEQ multiplex PCR. The sample records 75,000 to 95,000 clones, around 81% being singletons. Sequencing was done on a sample of peripheral blood. These receptors were taken from a man aged 50 to 60 with acute or convalescent COVID-19.

The rearrangement joins TRBV2 to TRBJ2-1, with D uncertain. Between the trimmed V and J ends, which lost 5 bases and 4 bases, there was a span of 15 bases. Germline loops: CDR1 SNHLY, CDR2 FYNNEI. This CDR3 comprises 15 residues. CDR3 region: CASSIDSNGYNEQFF. In DNA form, the CDR3 reads TGTGCCAGCAGTATTGACTCTAACGGGTACAATGAGCAGTTCTTC.

With regard to this clone: One end of the junction does not line up with germline, which may come from a read error. The gene calls are TRBV18 and TRBJ1-4, with D possibly TRBD1 on 5 matching bases. In germline, CDR1 is KGHSH, CDR2 LQKENI. This CDR3 is built from 15 residues. The CDR3 coding sequence is TGTGCCAGCTCATCACCCAGGGTTACTAATGAAAAACTGTTTTTT. The encoded protein is CASSSPRVTNEKLFF.

This rearrangement joins TRBV5-1 to TRBJ2-1; D is perhaps TRBD2 (6 bases). From germline, CDR1 is SGHRS and CDR2 YFSETQ. CDR3 size: 16 residues. Trimming stripped 0 bases from V and 4 bases from J, with 14 bases between. In DNA form, the CDR3 reads TGCGCCAGCAGCTTGGCCGGGCGGCGGGGTTACAATGAGCAGTTCTTC. As protein: CASSLAGRRGYNEQFF. Using reference TRBV5-1 and TRBJ2-1 for the parts outside the CDR3, the full variable domain is KAGVTQTPRYLIKTRGQQVTLSCSPISGHRSVSWYQQTPGQGLQFLFEYFSETQRNKGNFPGRFSGRQFSNSRSEMNVSTLELGDSALYLCASSLAGRRGYNEQFFGPGTRLTVL.

This chain links TRBV6-5 with TRBJ1-1; D is perhaps TRBD1 (6 bases). Germline CDR1 is MNHEY and CDR2 is SVGAGI. The CDR3 totals 14 residues. The V gene lost 6 bases and the J gene lost 1 base, with 12 bases spanning the gap. The CDR3 here is CASRAVGGNTEAFF. CDR3 nucleotide sequence: TGTGCCAGCAGGGCGGTAGGGGGGAACACTGAAGCTTTCTTT.

V and J are TRBV5-8 and TRBJ2-7; 10 positions match TRBD2. This CDR3 contains 16 residues. CDR1 and CDR2 (germline): SGHTS, YDEGEE. With V trimmed by 4 bases and J by 2 bases, 9 bases remained unmatched. The CDR3 protein is CASSGHGSGGAYEQYF. In DNA form, the CDR3 reads TGTGCCAGCAGCGGCCACGGGAGCGGGGGGGCCTACGAGCAGTACTTC.

This chain joins TRBV5-1 and TRBJ2-3; 7 bases match TRBD2. Trimming removed 5 bases from V and 0 bases from J; junction bases left unmatched: 3. The CDR3 has 14 residues. The germline V gene encodes CDR1 SGHRS and CDR2 YFSETQ. This CDR3 is CASRTGGSTDTQYF. CDR3 bases: TGCGCCAGCAGAACGGGAGGAAGCACAGATACGCAGTATTTT.

The chain couples TRBV7-6 to TRBJ1-1; 9 bases are shared with TRBD1. This CDR3 spans 15 amino acids. Per the germline V gene, CDR1 is SGHVS and CDR2 is FNYEAQ. J lost 5 bases, V lost 2 bases, and 6 bases had no gene match. The CDR3 bases are TGTGCCAGCAGCTTATTGCCCGGGACAGGGACTGAAGCTTTCTTT. It is translated as CASSLLPGTGTEAFF.

V usage is TRBV30 and J usage is TRBJ2-1, with 9 nucleotides matching TRBD2. CDR3 size: 14 residues. Germline V gene sequence: CDR1 GTSNPN, CDR2 SVGIG (reference sequence). V shed 1 base, J shed 7 bases, and the junction held 5 bases outside the gene matches. The CDR3 coding sequence is TGTGCCTGGAGTGGGGCGGGAGGGACAAATGAGCAGTTCTTC. Protein sequence: CAWSGAGGTNEQFF.

The V gene is TRBV20-1, the J gene TRBJ2-7; 12 nucleotides agree with TRBD2. Germline trimming cut 5 bases from V and 9 bases from J; bases unmatched to any gene: 2. Germline V gene data show CDR1 as DFQATT and CDR2 as SNEGSKA (reference sequence). There are 11 residues in the CDR3. DNA for the CDR3: TGCAGTGCTCTGGGACTAGCGGGGCAGTACTTC. Its protein is CSALGLAGQYF.

The rearrangement links TRBV27 to TRBJ1-3; 7 nucleotides line up with TRBD1. CDR1 is MNHEY, CDR2 SMNVEV, per germline (reference sequence). The CDR3 length is 16 residues. Germline trimming cut 6 bases from V and 0 bases from J; bases unmatched to any gene: 8. As DNA, the CDR3 is TGTGCCAGCAGGAACACAGGGGCCACCTCTGGAAACACCATATATTTT. Translated, it gives CASRNTGATSGNTIYF.

This chain joins TRBV13 and TRBJ1-1, with D uncertain. V was shortened by 1 base and J by 6 bases, with 9 bases between the two germline ends. The CDR3 sequence is 13 residues long. From germline, CDR1 is PRHDT and CDR2 FYEKMQ (reference sequence). The CDR3 DNA follows: TGTGCCAGCAGCTTAGACACGGAGGCTGAAGCTTTCTTT. Protein sequence: CASSLDTEAEAFF.

This clone is a singleton in its sample. The rearrangement links TRBV6-2 or TRBV6-3 to TRBJ2-7, with a tentative D call TRBD2 (5 bases). The germline CDR1 and CDR2 sequences are MNHEY and SVGEGT. Trimming took off 6 bases at V and 3 bases at J, with 9 bases between the two ends. This CDR3 has 12 residues. In DNA, the CDR3 is TGTGCCAGCAGCCTCGGAGGCTACGAGCAGTACTTC. Amino acids: CASSLGGYEQYF.

This sequence joins TRBV28 and TRBJ2-7; 9 bases align to TRBD1. The CDR3 sequence is 17 residues long. Trimming removed 4 bases from V and 3 bases from J; junction bases left unmatched: 13. Germline-derived CDR1 and CDR2 are MDHEN and SYDVKM. The CDR3 spells CASSSSVGQGFLYEQYF. CDR3 in DNA: TGTGCCAGCAGTTCCTCGGTCGGACAGGGGTTCCTCTACGAGCAGTACTTC.

V gene TRBV23-1 combines with J gene TRBJ2-6; 7 positions match TRBD1. TRBV23-1 is an open reading frame whose function is uncertain. The V segment lost 3 bases and the J segment 0 bases; nucleotides outside the gene matches: 11. The CDR3 is made up of 19 amino acids. The CDR3 spells CASSQVKRGPDSGANVLTF. The CDR3 DNA reads as TGCGCCAGCAGTCAGGTTAAGAGGGGGCCAGACTCTGGGGCCAACGTCCTGACTTTC.

V usage is TRBV6-5 and J usage is TRBJ1-1, with TRBD1 matching 7 bases. Germline V lookup: CDR1 MNHEY, CDR2 SVGAGI. V shed 6 bases, J shed 0 bases, and the junction held 7 bases outside the gene matches. The CDR3 has 15 residues. The CDR3 DNA is TGTGCCAGCAGCGGGGACAGCTTCATGAACACTGAAGCTTTCTTT. Its protein is CASSGDSFMNTEAFF.

This clone was picked up one time. This chain links TRBV27 with TRBJ2-1, with TRBD2 identical over 12 bases. The CDR3 totals 13 residues. Germline V gene lookup returns CDR1 MNHEY and CDR2 SMNVEV (reference sequence). Trimming took 6 bases from V and 8 from J; bases not matched to a gene: 2. The CDR3 DNA reads as TGTGCCAGCAGGGCTAGCGGGAGGGATGAGCAGTTCTTC. Residues: CASRASGRDEQFF.

The CDR3 DNA sequence: TGTGCCAGCAGTTACGCGACTAGCGGGATAGTCGGGGAGCTGTTTTTT. Protein sequence: CASSYATSGIVGELFF. The rearrangement joins TRBV6-5 to TRBJ2-2; 11 bases agree with TRBD2. V trimming: 2 bases; J trimming: 7 bases; junction bases outside the gene matches: 6. CDR3 length equals 16 residues. Germline-derived CDR1 and CDR2 are MNHEY and SVGAGI.

V gene TRBV19 combines with J gene TRBJ2-1; 8 positions agree with TRBD2. CDR3 length: 16 residues. V shed 9 bases, J shed 6 bases, and the junction held 16 bases outside the gene matches. Germline lookup yields CDR1 LNHDA and CDR2 SQIVND (reference sequence). The CDR3 sequence is CASVPAGTSVINEQFF. CDR3 sequence (DNA): TGTGCCAGCGTACCCGCCGGGACTAGTGTGATCAATGAGCAGTTCTTC.

The J gene is TRBJ1-2, the V gene TRBV7-9; D is unclear. The CDR3 sequence is 15 residues long. From germline, CDR1 is SEHNR and CDR2 FQNEAQ (reference sequence). V was cut by 1 base and J by 3 bases, with 12 bases left in between. The CDR3 coding sequence is TGTGCCAGCAGCTTAGTGGCTGGAGACTACTATGGCTACACCTTC. Translated: CASSLVAGDYYGYTF.

This clone was found a few times. The chain joins TRBV19 to TRBJ1-1; D remains unclear. Germline V gives CDR1 LNHDA, CDR2 SQIVND (reference sequence). The CDR3 consists of 15 residues. V shed 5 bases and J shed 5 bases, with 18 bases lying between them. CDR3 region: CASSSLYLGGTEAFF. CDR3 sequence (DNA): TGTGCCAGTAGTTCCCTATATCTCGGAGGGACTGAAGCTTTCTTT.

This clone has just one count. The chain recombines TRBV30 with TRBJ2-7, with 8 bases that match TRBD1. The length of the CDR3 is 14 residues. V lost 6 bases and J lost 6; bases outside the gene matches: 13. Germline V gene sequence: CDR1 GTSNPN, CDR2 SVGIG (reference sequence). The CDR3 DNA reads TGTGCCTGCCCGAGGACAGGGATGACCTCCGAGCAGTACTTC. Amino acid sequence: CACPRTGMTSEQYF.

This CDR3 is CASSIYSPNTYGYTF. Written as DNA, the CDR3 is TGTGCCAGTAGTATCTACTCGCCCAATACCTATGGCTACACCTTC. The chain couples TRBV19 to TRBJ1-2; no firm D call. The CDR3 has 15 residues. Germline V CDR1 and CDR2: LNHDA, SQIVND (reference sequence). Trimming removed 3 bases from V and 4 bases from J, with 15 bases in between.

The genes are TRBV18 and TRBJ1-2; 11 positions agree with TRBD1. The J segment lost 4 bases and the V segment lost 3 bases, leaving 4 bases of the junction unmatched. Germline V gene sequence: CDR1 KGHSH, CDR2 LQKENI. CDR3 length equals 15 residues. In nucleotides, the CDR3 is TGTGCCAGCTCACCTGGGACAGGGGGAATCTATGGCTACACCTTC. It specifies CASSPGTGGIYGYTF.

The rearrangement links TRBV5-1 to TRBJ1-1; perhaps TRBD1 as D (5 bases). The V gene's germline CDR1 is SGHRS and CDR2 YFSETQ. This CDR3 has 14 residues. V was clipped by 5 bases and J by 0 bases, with 11 bases between them. The CDR3 loop reads CASREGRVNTEAFF. The DNA of the CDR3 is TGCGCCAGCAGGGAAGGCAGGGTGAACACTGAAGCTTTCTTT. Full variable domain (rest looked up from reference TRBV5-1 and TRBJ1-1): KAGVTQTPRYLIKTRGQQVTLSCSPISGHRSVSWYQQTPGQGLQFLFEYFSETQRNKGNFPGRFSGRQFSNSRSEMNVSTLELGDSALYLCASREGRVNTEAFFGQGTRLTVV.

This chain joins TRBV5-4 and TRBJ2-2, with 9 nucleotides matching TRBD1. Per the germline V gene, CDR1 is SGHNT and CDR2 is YYREEE (reference sequence). The junction had 9 bases not matched to a gene; V was cut back by 4 bases and J by 5 bases. The CDR3 covers 16 residues. The CDR3 loop is CASSRGGTGNTGELFF. In DNA form, the CDR3 reads TGTGCCAGCAGCCGAGGCGGGACAGGGAATACCGGGGAGCTGTTTTTT. The full variable domain, rest sourced from reference TRBV5-4 and TRBJ2-2, is ETGVTQSPTHLIKTRGQQVTLRCSSQSGHNTVSWYQQALGQGPQFIFQYYREEENGRGNFPPRFSGLQFPNYSSELNVNALELDDSALYLCASSRGGTGNTGELFFGEGSRLTVL.

This clone showed up just once. The chain has TRBV5-1 and TRBJ1-2, with a weak D call TRBD1 (5 bases). The CDR3 is made up of 15 amino acids. Trimming removed 4 bases at V and 4 bases at J, with 17 bases between. Germline assignment: CDR1 SGHRS and CDR2 YFSETQ. The CDR3 DNA sequence: TGCGCCAGCAGCGACTCGGGGACTTGGAGCTATGGCTACACCTTC. It specifies CASSDSGTWSYGYTF.

J is TRBJ2-1 and V is TRBV5-6; D might be TRBD2 (6 bases). V was shortened by 1 base and J by 2 bases, with 10 bases between the two germline ends. Germline CDR1 is SGHDT and CDR2 is YYEEEE. This CDR3 is built from 15 residues. The CDR3 nucleotides read TGTGCCAGCAGCTTGAAGGAGGGGACCTACAATGAGCAGTTCTTC. Residues: CASSLKEGTYNEQFF.

The rearrangement uses TRBV4-1 and TRBJ2-3; D possibly corresponds to TRBD1 (5 bases). The CDR3 length is 13 residues. Germline CDR1 is MGHRA and CDR2 is YSYEKL. V dropped 1 base and J dropped 3 bases, with 5 bases sitting between them. The CDR3 here is CASSQGQTDTQYF. In DNA form, the CDR3 reads TGCGCCAGCAGCCAAGGACAGACAGATACGCAGTATTTT.

The chain has TRBV19 and TRBJ2-5, with 7 nucleotides matching TRBD2. CDR1 is LNHDA, CDR2 SQIVND, per germline (reference sequence). V lost 4 bases to trimming and J lost 2 bases; unmatched junction nucleotides: 10. The length of the CDR3 is 16 residues. DNA of the CDR3: TGTGCCAGTAGTACCCCGCCGGGAGCGGGACAAGAGACCCAGTACTTC. Translation: CASSTPPGAGQETQYF.

The rearrangement links TRBV13 to TRBJ2-3; 9 bases are a match to TRBD1. Germline CDR1 is PRHDT and CDR2 is FYEKMQ (reference sequence). V dropped 4 bases and J dropped 1; count of bases not matched to a gene: 3. The CDR3 spans 15 residues. The CDR3 here is CASSCWDRGTDTQYF. DNA for the CDR3: TGTGCCAGCAGCTGTTGGGACAGGGGCACAGATACGCAGTATTTT.